What follows is one T cell receptor beta chain and its context. Produced via immunoSEQ multiplex PCR; TCRdb's table is partial and in-frame only. The sample lists about 140,000 clones; around 92% were seen once. Germline V CDR1 and CDR2: SGHVS, FNYEAQ. The CDR3 is 14 residues long. The ends were cut back, 5 bases at V and 1 base at J, with 10 bases in the middle. This entry is derived from a study of T cell responses to AZD1222 COVID-19 vaccine. The source material was peripheral blood, sampled on day 0 of AZD1222 vaccination. This rearrangement joins TRBV7-6 to TRBJ2-3; D is tentatively TRBD1 or TRBD2 (5 bases each). The clonotype comes from an adult in good health. The CDR3 protein is CASSPRDRTDTQYF. In DNA form, the CDR3 reads TGTGCCAGCAGCCCCCGGGACCGCACAGATACGCAGTATTTT.